The present entry profiles one TCR beta chain with its context. This CDR3 is built from 15 residues. Every isolated RNA sample was fully reverse transcribed, so sequencing captured expressed TCRB transcripts. The protocol was immunoSEQ multiplex PCR, while the TCRdb copy is restricted to in-frame clones and leaves out a portion. The sample has hundreds of thousands of clones; approximately 10% are singletons. The sample comes from a study of beta chain features in type 1 diabetes. Sample: naive CD4+ T cells from blood. This sequence joins TRBV21-1 and TRBJ2-3; no check of the table's D call, TRBD2, against the DNA was made. TRBV21-1 corresponds to a pseudogene. The TCR comes from a woman under 30 in good health. CDR3 protein: CASSKAPSGYSTQYF. In nucleotides, the CDR3 is TGTGCCAGCAGCAAAGCCCCTAGCGGGTACTCTACGCAGTATTTT.